The 4 T cell receptor beta chains in this list originate from one sample, sequenced in a study of lymphopenia after photon versus proton radiotherapy. TCRdb's copy holds only in-frame clones and misses some; the assay was immunoSEQ multiplex PCR. The data hold fewer than 25,000 clones, with around 89% observed a single time. This sample comprised peripheral blood, obtained from a patient treated with proton-based radiotherapy. The receptors originated from a man older than 75 with esophageal cancer.

V usage is TRBV7-8 and J usage is TRBJ1-6; D is possibly TRBD1 (5 bases). CDR1 is SGHVS and CDR2 is FQNEAQ in the germline V gene. Trimming left V 3 bases short and J 10 bases short, with 13 bases between. The CDR3 length is 14 residues. The CDR3: CASSFSRDGSPLHF. DNA of the CDR3: TGTGCCAGCAGCTTCAGCAGGGACGGATCACCCCTCCACTTT.

This chain links TRBV6-5 with TRBJ2-7, with TRBD2 as a possible D gene (6 bases). Trimming took off 7 bases at V and 6 bases at J, with 16 bases between the two ends. There are 13 residues in the CDR3. CDR1 and CDR2 (germline): MNHEY, SVGAGI. CDR3 sequence (DNA): TGTGCCAGCACCCCTTGGCGGGGTGTCGAGCAGTACTTC. Translation gives CASTPWRGVEQYF.

The chain couples TRBV14 to TRBJ2-1; D gene uncertain. Trimming shortened V by 3 bases and J by 8 bases, and 8 bases separated the two germline ends. The CDR3 contains 12 residues. Germline V gene data show CDR1 as SGHDN and CDR2 as FVKESK. This chain's CDR3 is CASSQGRYEQFF. CDR3 sequence (DNA): TGTGCCAGCAGCCAGGGTCGCTATGAGCAGTTCTTC.

The chain combines TRBV7-9 with TRBJ2-7; 8 nucleotides match TRBD2. This CDR3 contains 15 residues. J was trimmed by 4 bases and V by 1 base; bases with no gene match: 6. Germline V lookup: CDR1 SEHNR, CDR2 FQNEAQ (reference sequence). CDR3 sequence reads: CASSLVASGRYEQYF. The CDR3 DNA is TGTGCCAGCAGCTTAGTTGCTAGCGGGCGGTACGAGCAGTACTTC.